What follows are 21 T cell receptor beta chains derived from one specimen sequenced in a study of blood T cell repertoires in COVID-19 (dated by TCRdb to the early 2020s). Library preparation was by the immunoSEQ multiplex PCR assay. The table comes from immuneACCESS by way of TCRdb, which keeps in-frame sequences with V and J called. Part of the clones is missing from these tables; in studies checked, under half for an unresolved V gene and the rest for unknown reasons. Recorded for this sample are about 50,000 clones; more than 70% of them occurred a single time. Of the sample, approximately 2% falls within the top ten clones. Material: peripheral blood. The receptors come from an older woman with acute or convalescent COVID-19.

The rearrangement joins TRBV5-4 to TRBJ1-2; the D is unclear. Trimming removed 6 bases from V and 2 bases from J, with 14 bases in between. This CDR3 has 14 amino acids. Germline CDR1 and CDR2: SGHNT and YYREEE (reference sequence). This chain's CDR3 is CASTSRAANYGYTF. For the CDR3, the DNA is TGTGCCAGCACCTCGCGGGCTGCAAACTATGGCTACACCTTC.

This chain links TRBV10-3 with TRBJ1-1, with 9 bases fitting TRBD1. CDR3 length: 12 amino acids. Germline V gene data show CDR1 as ENHRY and CDR2 as SYGVKD. With V trimmed by 10 bases and J by 1 base, 1 base remained unmatched. The CDR3 sequence is CATGQGNTEAFF. CDR3 bases: TGTGCCACGGGACAGGGGAACACTGAAGCTTTCTTT.

The rearrangement links TRBV4-2 to TRBJ1-1; 8 positions match TRBD1. CDR1 and CDR2 from the germline V gene are LGHNA and YNFKEQ. This CDR3 region has 16 residues. The junction had 10 bases not matched to a gene; V was cut back by 3 bases and J by 4 bases. Here the CDR3 reads CASSQAQGQGGTEAFF. Written as DNA, the CDR3 is TGTGCCAGCAGCCAGGCCCAAGGACAGGGAGGCACTGAAGCTTTCTTT.

The V and J genes are TRBV24-1 and TRBJ2-7; D remains ambiguous. V was trimmed by 3 bases and J by 5 bases, leaving 10 bases between them. In germline, CDR1 is KGHDR, CDR2 SFDVKD. This CDR3 is 13 amino acids long. The CDR3: CATSDSGTHEQYF. Here the CDR3 DNA reads TGTGCCACCAGTGATAGTGGCACCCACGAGCAGTACTTC.

This clone was counted a single time. The CDR3 spells CASSESTQQRDEQYF. As DNA, the CDR3 is TGCGCCAGCAGTGAGTCGACTCAACAACGTGACGAGCAGTACTTC. The chain couples TRBV10-1 to TRBJ2-7; D ambiguous. Germline V gene data show CDR1 as WNHNN and CDR2 as SYGVQD (reference sequence). Trimming left V 0 bases short and J 5 bases short, with 14 bases between. This CDR3 comprises 15 residues.

The chain joins TRBV24-1 to TRBJ1-1; maybe TRBD1 (6 bases). Between the trimmed V and J ends, which lost 5 bases and 0 bases, there was a span of 9 bases. The CDR3 extends over 14 amino acids. Germline V gene sequence: CDR1 KGHDR, CDR2 SFDVKD. The CDR3 reads CATSAGGMNTEAFF. CDR3 in DNA: TGTGCCACCAGTGCTGGGGGCATGAACACTGAAGCTTTCTTT.

The CDR3 bases are TGTGCCAGCAGCTTACGTACAGGGCATAACACAGATACGCAGTATTTT. Translation gives CASSLRTGHNTDTQYF. The chain is built from TRBV7-6 and TRBJ2-3; a possible D gene is TRBD1 (6 bases). The ends were cut back, 2 bases at V and 2 bases at J, with 14 bases in the middle. The CDR3 length is 16 residues. Germline-derived CDR1 and CDR2 are SGHVS and FNYEAQ. Combining the CDR3 with reference TRBV7-6 and TRBJ2-3 gives the whole variable domain GAGVSQSPRYKVTKRGQDVALRCDPISGHVSLYWYRQALGQGPEFLTYFNYEAQQDKSGLPNDRFSAERPEGSISTLTIQRTEQRDSAMYRCASSLRTGHNTDTQYFGPGTRLTVL.

The chain joins TRBV30 to TRBJ1-6; the match to TRBD1 covers 8 bases. Per the germline V gene, CDR1 is GTSNPN and CDR2 is SVGIG (reference sequence). V was pared by 2 bases and J by 7 bases, with 7 bases of the junction left unmatched. This CDR3 has 15 residues. The CDR3, as DNA: TGTGCCTGGAGTACGGGAGACAGGGGCAATTCACCCCTCCACTTT. Amino acid sequence: CAWSTGDRGNSPLHF.

CDR3 nucleotides: TGTGCCAGCAGCCCAGGGACAGGGAAGTTGGTCTCACCCCTCCACTTT. Translation: CASSPGTGKLVSPLHF. The chain couples TRBV27 to TRBJ1-6, with TRBD1 matching over 9 bases. This CDR3 has 16 amino acids. Per germline, CDR1 MNHEY and CDR2 SMNVEV (reference sequence). Unmatched junction bases numbered 13, after V lost 6 bases and J lost 10 bases.

This clone has more than one count but fewer than ten. The V gene is TRBV6-5, the J gene TRBJ2-3, with TRBD2 as a possible D gene (6 bases). This CDR3 contains 15 residues. Germline CDR1 MNHEY, CDR2 SVGAGI. Trimming left V 8 bases short and J 10 bases short, with 25 bases between. The CDR3 here is CASRRRGSTEYAQYF. The CDR3 coding sequence is TGTGCCAGCCGCCGGAGGGGCTCGACGGAGTACGCGCAGTATTTT.

The chain employs TRBV27 and TRBJ1-6; TRBD1 aligns across 7 bases. The V gene end was trimmed by 2 bases and the J gene end by 6 bases; junction bases not matched to a gene: 4. CDR3 length: 15 amino acids. Germline CDR1 MNHEY, CDR2 SMNVEV (reference sequence). The CDR3 DNA is TGTGCCAGCAGTTTAAACCGGGACAGTAATTCACCCCTCCACTTT. Its translation is CASSLNRDSNSPLHF.

This chain uses TRBV3-1 (or the pseudogene TRBV3-2) with TRBJ2-1, with D perhaps TRBD1 (5 bases). V lost 6 bases and J 4 bases, leaving 10 bases between the germline ends. This CDR3 has 13 amino acids. Germline lookup yields CDR1 LGHDT and CDR2 YNNKEL (reference sequence). CDR3 sequence (DNA): TGTGCCAGCAGACAGGACGGGTACAATGAGCAGTTCTTC. Amino acid sequence: CASRQDGYNEQFF.

The chain recombines TRBV27 with TRBJ1-2, with D possibly being TRBD1 (6 bases). Trimming removed 2 bases at V and 4 bases at J, with 17 bases between. This CDR3 has 16 amino acids. Germline V gives CDR1 MNHEY, CDR2 SMNVEV (reference sequence). CDR3 protein: CASSLGGGGGFYGYTF. As DNA, the CDR3 is TGTGCCAGCAGTTTAGGAGGGGGGGGAGGATTCTATGGCTACACCTTC.

This rearrangement joins TRBV6-1 to TRBJ1-1, with TRBD1 as a possible D gene (5 bases). The length of the CDR3 is 16 residues. The V end was cut by 1 base, the J end by 5 bases, with 17 bases between. Germline CDR1 reads MNHNS; CDR2 reads SASEGT. For the CDR3, the DNA is TGTGCCAGCAGTGAAGGTAGGAGGGGCGGTTATACTGAAGCTTTCTTT. Encoded protein: CASSEGRRGGYTEAFF.

This clone was counted once. The CDR3: CASRDSGYGYTF. As DNA, the CDR3 is TGTGCCAGCAGGGACAGCGGATATGGCTACACCTTC. This rearrangement joins TRBV6-5 to TRBJ1-2; the D gene is possibly TRBD1 (6 bases). CDR3 length: 12 amino acids. The germline CDR1 and CDR2 sequences are MNHEY and SVGAGI. With 6 bases removed from V and 5 bases from J, the gap between germline ends came to 10 bases.

This clone has just one count. Mismatch with germline at one junction end may stem from a read error. This rearrangement joins TRBV6-5 to TRBJ1-2, with D hard to call. Germline V gene lookup returns CDR1 MNHEY and CDR2 SVGAGI. The CDR3 has 13 amino acids. CDR3 in amino acids: CASRTGNGNGYTF. The CDR3, as DNA: TGTGCCAGCCGGACGGGGAACGGGAATGGCTACACCTTT.

This clone has just one count. The chain links TRBV15 to TRBJ1-4; possible D gene TRBD1, 5 bases. This CDR3 has 17 residues. V lost 5 bases, J lost 8 bases, and 24 bases lay in between. Germline CDR1 LNHNV, CDR2 YYDKDF (reference sequence). This CDR3 is CATSPHPKQGVGEKLFF. The CDR3 DNA reads as TGTGCCACCAGCCCACACCCGAAGCAGGGTGTCGGCGAAAAACTGTTTTTT.

The gene calls are TRBV13 and TRBJ2-7; D is possibly TRBD2 (5 bases). The CDR3 contains 14 residues. Germline V lookup: CDR1 PRHDT, CDR2 FYEKMQ (reference sequence). V was trimmed by 4 bases and J by 4 bases, leaving 14 bases between them. CDR3 residues: CASSSRTGIYEQYF. The CDR3 bases are TGTGCCAGCAGCTCCAGGACGGGGATATACGAGCAGTACTTC. The full variable domain, completed using reference TRBV13 and TRBJ2-7, is AAGVIQSPRHLIKEKRETATLKCYPIPRHDTVYWYQQGPGQDPQFLISFYEKMQSDKGSIPDRFSAQQFSDYHSELNMSSLELGDSALYFCASSSRTGIYEQYFGPGTRLTVT.

V is TRBV28 and J is TRBJ1-5; 7 bases are shared with TRBD1. Losses at the gene ends were 6 bases for V and 4 bases for J; bases not matched to a gene: 3. The CDR3 extends over 13 amino acids. Germline V gives CDR1 MDHEN, CDR2 SYDVKM. CDR3 DNA sequence: TGTGCCAGCAGCCGGGACAGAAATCAGCCCCAGCATTTT. This encodes CASSRDRNQPQHF.

This sequence joins TRBV6-2 or TRBV6-3 and TRBJ1-5, with a weak D call TRBD1 (6 bases). Germline loops: CDR1 MNHEY, CDR2 SVGEGT. Trimming removed 6 bases at V and 4 bases at J, with 19 bases between. The CDR3 runs to 16 residues. DNA of the CDR3: TGTGCCAGCAGCCGTACCGACAGGCTTGGAAATCAGCCCCAGCATTTT. Translating it yields CASSRTDRLGNQPQHF.

V gene TRBV6-5 combines with J gene TRBJ2-3, with TRBD1 matching 9 bases. The length of the CDR3 is 15 residues. The germline gives CDR1 MNHEY, CDR2 SVGAGI. The trim removed 5 bases at V and 1 base at J, leaving 4 bases unmatched. In DNA form, the CDR3 reads TGTGCCAGCAGTCCTTGGACAGGGGGCACAGATACGCAGTATTTT. Translation gives CASSPWTGGTDTQYF.